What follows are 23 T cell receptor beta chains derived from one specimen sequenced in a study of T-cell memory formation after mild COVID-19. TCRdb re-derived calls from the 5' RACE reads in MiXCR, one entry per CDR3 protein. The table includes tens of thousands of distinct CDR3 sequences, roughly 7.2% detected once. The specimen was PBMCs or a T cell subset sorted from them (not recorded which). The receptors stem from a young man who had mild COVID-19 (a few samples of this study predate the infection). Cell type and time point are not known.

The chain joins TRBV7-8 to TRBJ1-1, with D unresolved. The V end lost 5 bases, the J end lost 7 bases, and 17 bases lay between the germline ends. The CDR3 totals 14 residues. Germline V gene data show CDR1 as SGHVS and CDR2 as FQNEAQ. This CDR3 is CASSAREGKLEAFF. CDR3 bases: TGTGCCAGCAGCGCCCGTGAGGGCAAACTTGAAGCTTTCTTT.

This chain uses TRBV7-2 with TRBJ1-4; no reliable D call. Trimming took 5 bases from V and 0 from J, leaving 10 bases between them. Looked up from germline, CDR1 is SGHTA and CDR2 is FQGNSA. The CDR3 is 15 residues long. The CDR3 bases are TGTGCCAGCAGCACCCGAGTAGCAACTAATGAAAAACTGTTTTTT. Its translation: CASSTRVATNEKLFF.

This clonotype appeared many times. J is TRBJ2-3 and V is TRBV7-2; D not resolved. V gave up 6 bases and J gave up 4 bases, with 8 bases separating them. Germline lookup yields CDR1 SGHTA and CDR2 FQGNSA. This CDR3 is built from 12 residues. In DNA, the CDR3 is TGTGCCAGCAGGCCCCAGTCAGATACGCAGTATTTT. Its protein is CASRPQSDTQYF.

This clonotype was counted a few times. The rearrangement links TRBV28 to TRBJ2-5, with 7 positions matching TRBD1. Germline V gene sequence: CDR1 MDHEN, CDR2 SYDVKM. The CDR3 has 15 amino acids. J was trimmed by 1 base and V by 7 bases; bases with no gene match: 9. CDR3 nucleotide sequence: TGTGCCAGCAAACCCCCCGGGACAGCCCAAGAGACCCAGTACTTC. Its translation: CASKPPGTAQETQYF.

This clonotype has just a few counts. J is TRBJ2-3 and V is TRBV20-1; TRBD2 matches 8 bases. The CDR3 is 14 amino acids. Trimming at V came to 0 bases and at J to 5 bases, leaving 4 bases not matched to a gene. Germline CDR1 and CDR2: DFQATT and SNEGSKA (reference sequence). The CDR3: CSARDWLAGDTQYF. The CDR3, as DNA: TGCAGTGCTAGAGATTGGCTAGCGGGAGATACGCAGTATTTT.

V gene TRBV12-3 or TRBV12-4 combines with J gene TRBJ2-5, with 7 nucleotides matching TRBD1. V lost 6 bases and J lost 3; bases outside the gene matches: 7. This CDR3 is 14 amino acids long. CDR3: CASSPGGLKETQYF. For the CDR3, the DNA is TGTGCCAGCAGCCCAGGGGGTCTAAAAGAGACCCAGTACTTC.

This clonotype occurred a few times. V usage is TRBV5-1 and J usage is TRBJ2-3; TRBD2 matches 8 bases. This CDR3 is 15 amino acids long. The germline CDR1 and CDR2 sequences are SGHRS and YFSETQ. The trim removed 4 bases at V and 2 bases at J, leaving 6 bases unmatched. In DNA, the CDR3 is TGCGCCAGCAGCGCCCCGACTAGCGCCACAGATACGCAGTATTTT. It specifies CASSAPTSATDTQYF. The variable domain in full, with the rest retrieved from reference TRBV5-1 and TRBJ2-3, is KAGVTQTPRYLIKTRGQQVTLSCSPISGHRSVSWYQQTPGQGLQFLFEYFSETQRNKGNFPGRFSGRQFSNSRSEMNVSTLELGDSALYLCASSAPTSATDTQYFGPGTRLTVL.

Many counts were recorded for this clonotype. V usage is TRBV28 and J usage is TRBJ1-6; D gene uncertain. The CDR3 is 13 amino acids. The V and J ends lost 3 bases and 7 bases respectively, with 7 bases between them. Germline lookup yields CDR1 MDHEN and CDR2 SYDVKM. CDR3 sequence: CASSFRWNSPLHF. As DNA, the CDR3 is TGTGCCAGCAGTTTCAGGTGGAATTCACCCCTCCACTTT.

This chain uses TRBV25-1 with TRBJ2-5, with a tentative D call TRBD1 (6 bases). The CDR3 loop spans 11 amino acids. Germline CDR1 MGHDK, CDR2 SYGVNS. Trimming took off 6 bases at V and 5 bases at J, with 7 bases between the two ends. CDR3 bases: TGTGCCAGCAGCCAGGGGGAGACCCAGTACTTC. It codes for CASSQGETQYF.

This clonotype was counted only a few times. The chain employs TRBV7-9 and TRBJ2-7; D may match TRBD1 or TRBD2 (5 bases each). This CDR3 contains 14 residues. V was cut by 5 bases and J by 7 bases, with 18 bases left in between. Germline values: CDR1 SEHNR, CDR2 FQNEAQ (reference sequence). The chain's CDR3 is CASSPPGRSWEQYF. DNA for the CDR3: TGTGCCAGCAGCCCCCCGGGACGAAGCTGGGAGCAGTACTTC.

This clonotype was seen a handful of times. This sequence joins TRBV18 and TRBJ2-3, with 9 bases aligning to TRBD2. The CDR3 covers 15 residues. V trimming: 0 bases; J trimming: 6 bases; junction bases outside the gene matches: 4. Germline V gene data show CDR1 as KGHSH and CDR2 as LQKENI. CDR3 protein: CASSPPRGGSDTQYF. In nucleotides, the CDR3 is TGTGCCAGCTCACCACCGCGGGGGGGATCGGATACGCAGTATTTT.

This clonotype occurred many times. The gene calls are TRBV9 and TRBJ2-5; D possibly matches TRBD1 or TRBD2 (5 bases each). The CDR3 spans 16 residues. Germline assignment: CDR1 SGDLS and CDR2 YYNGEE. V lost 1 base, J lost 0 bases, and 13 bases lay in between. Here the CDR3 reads CASSVYSGTNQETQYF. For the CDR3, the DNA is TGTGCCAGCAGCGTATACTCCGGGACCAACCAAGAGACCCAGTACTTC.

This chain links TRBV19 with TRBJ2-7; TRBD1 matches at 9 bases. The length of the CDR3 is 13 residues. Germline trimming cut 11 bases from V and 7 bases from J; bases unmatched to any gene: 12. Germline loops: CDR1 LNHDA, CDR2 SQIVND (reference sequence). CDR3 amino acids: CASRGTGSWEQYF. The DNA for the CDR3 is TGTGCCTCCCGTGGGACAGGGTCATGGGAGCAGTACTTC.

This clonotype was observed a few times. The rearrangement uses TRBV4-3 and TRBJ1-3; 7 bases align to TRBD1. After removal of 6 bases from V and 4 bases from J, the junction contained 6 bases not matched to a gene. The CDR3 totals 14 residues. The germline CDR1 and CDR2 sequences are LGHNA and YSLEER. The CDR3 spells CASSPQGEGNTIYF. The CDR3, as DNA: TGCGCCAGCAGTCCGCAGGGGGAAGGAAACACCATATATTTT.

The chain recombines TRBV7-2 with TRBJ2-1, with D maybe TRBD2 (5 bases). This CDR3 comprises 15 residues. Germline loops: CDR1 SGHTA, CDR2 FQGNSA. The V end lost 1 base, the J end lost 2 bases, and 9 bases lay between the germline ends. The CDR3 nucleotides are TGTGCCAGCAGCTTAGTAGTCGGGGCCTACAATGAGCAGTTCTTC. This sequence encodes CASSLVVGAYNEQFF.

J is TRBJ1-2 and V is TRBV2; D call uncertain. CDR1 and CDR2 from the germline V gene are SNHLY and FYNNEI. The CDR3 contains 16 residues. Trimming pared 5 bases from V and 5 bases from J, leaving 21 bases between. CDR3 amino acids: CASSYREPHRGYGYTF. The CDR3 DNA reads TGTGCCAGCAGTTACCGGGAACCCCACCGGGGTTATGGCTACACCTTC.

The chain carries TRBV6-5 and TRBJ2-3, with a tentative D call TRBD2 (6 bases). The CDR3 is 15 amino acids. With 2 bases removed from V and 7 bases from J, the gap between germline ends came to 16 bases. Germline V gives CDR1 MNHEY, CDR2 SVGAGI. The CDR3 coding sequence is TGTGCCAGCAGTTACCCGACCCGGGGGACGAATACGCAGTATTTT. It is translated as CASSYPTRGTNTQYF.

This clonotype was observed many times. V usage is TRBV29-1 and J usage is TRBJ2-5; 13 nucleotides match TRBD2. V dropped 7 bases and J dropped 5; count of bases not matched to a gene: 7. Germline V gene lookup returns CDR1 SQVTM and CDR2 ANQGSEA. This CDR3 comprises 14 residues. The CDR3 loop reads CSATSTSGGETQYF. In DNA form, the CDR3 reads TGCAGCGCGACCTCGACTAGCGGGGGGGAGACCCAGTACTTC.

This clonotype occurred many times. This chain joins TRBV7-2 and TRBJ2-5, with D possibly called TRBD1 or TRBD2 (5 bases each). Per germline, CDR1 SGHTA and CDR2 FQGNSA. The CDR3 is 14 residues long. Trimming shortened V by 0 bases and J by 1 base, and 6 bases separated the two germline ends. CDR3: CASSLAGTQETQYF. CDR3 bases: TGTGCCAGCAGCTTAGCTGGGACCCAAGAGACCCAGTACTTC.

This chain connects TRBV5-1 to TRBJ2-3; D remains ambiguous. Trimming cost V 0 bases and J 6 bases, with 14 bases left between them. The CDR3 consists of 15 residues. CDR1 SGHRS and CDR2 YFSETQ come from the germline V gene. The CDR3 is CASSLEGQPWDTQYF. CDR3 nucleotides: TGCGCCAGCAGCTTGGAGGGCCAACCTTGGGATACGCAGTATTTT.

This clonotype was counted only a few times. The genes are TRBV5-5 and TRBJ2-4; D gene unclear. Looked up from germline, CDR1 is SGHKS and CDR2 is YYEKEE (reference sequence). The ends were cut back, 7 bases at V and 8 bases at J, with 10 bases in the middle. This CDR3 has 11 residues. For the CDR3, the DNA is TGTGCCAGCGGAAACGGCGACATTCAGTACTTC. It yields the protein CASGNGDIQYF.

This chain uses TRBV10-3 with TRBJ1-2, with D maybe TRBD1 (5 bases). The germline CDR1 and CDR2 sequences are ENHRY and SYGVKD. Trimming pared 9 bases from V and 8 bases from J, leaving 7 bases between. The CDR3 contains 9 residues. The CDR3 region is CAIGDGYTF. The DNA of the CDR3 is TGTGCCATAGGGGACGGCTACACCTTC.

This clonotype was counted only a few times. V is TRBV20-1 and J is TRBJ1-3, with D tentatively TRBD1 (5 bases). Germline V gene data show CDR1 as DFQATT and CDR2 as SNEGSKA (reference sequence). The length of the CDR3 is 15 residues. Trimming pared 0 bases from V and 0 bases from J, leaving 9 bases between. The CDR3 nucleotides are TGCAGTGCTAGAGATGCAGGGAACTCTGGAAACACCATATATTTT. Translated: CSARDAGNSGNTIYF.